The source of this TCR beta chain is a study of T cells in Graves' hyperthyroidism and ophthalmopathy. About the study: Peripheral blood draws took place at initial diagnosis, ahead of any treatment.

Findings of the study overall: Most clonotypes that expanded in the thyroid above 0.001 also showed up in blood. Model output signaled ophthalmopathy a median roughly 6.5 months ahead of onset.

RNA transcripts were the template for amplifying TCR beta CDR3 regions. HTBI primers were the set used in a first-round RT-PCR of the TCR CDR3. TCRdb ran MiXCR on the multiplex PCR reads and lists one entry per CDR3 protein. This sample has about 260,000 distinct CDR3 sequences; 20% to 25% occur once, and the top ten carry roughly 60%. In making diagnoses, clinical symptoms, serum thyroxine and TRAb, thyroid ultrasound and orbital computed tomography were all used. This clonotype was counted only a few times. Its antigen is unknown. V gave up 4 bases and J gave up 6 bases; unmatched junction bases: 6. Germline loops: CDR1 LNHDA, CDR2 SQIVND (reference sequence). This CDR3 has 14 amino acids.

The chain has TRBV19 and TRBJ2-7, with 10 positions matching TRBD1. This sequence originates from a man aged 25-45 years with Graves' ophthalmopathy. Sequences were obtained from blood. This CDR3 is CASSNRDRGTEQYF. CDR3 bases: TGTGCCAGTAGTAACCGGGACAGGGGTACCGAGCAGTACTTC.